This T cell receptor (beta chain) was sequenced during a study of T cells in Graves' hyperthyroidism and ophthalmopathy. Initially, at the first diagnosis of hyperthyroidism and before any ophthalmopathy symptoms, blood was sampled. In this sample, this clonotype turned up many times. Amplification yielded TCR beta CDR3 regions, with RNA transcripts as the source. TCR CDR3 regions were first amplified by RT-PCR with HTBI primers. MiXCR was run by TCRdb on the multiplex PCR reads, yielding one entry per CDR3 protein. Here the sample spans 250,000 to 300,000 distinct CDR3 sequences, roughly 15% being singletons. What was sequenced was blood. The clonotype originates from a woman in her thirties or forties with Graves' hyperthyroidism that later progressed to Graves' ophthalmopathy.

CDR3 residues: CSVGQSPYEQYF. In DNA form, the CDR3 reads TGCAGCGTTGGGCAGTCCCCCTACGAGCAGTACTTC. The V call is TRBV29-1, the J call TRBJ2-7; D gene ambiguous. Germline CDR1 and CDR2: SQVTM and ANQGSEA. V dropped 4 bases and J dropped 2 bases, with 9 bases sitting between them. The CDR3 totals 12 residues.